Following are 32 T cell receptor beta chains from one sample sequenced in a study of radiotherapy plus CTLA-4 blockade in lung cancer. Using immunoSEQ multiplex PCR, the repertoire was profiled, and TCRdb retains in-frame clones only, with some absent. The sample carries 75,000 to 100,000 clones, around 88% recorded once. The material sequenced was peripheral blood, taken from a patient treated with radiotherapy plus ipilimumab. The source is a human donor with non-small cell lung cancer that progressed on radiotherapy plus ipilimumab.

V is TRBV4-1 and J is TRBJ2-5; D is perhaps TRBD1 (6 bases). This CDR3 has 18 residues. CDR1 and CDR2 from the germline V gene are MGHRA and YSYEKL. Trimming left V 5 bases short and J 1 base short, with 23 bases between. The chain's CDR3 is CASSKWATQQGGQETQYF. The CDR3 DNA reads as TGCGCCAGCAGCAAATGGGCCACCCAGCAAGGGGGCCAAGAGACCCAGTACTTC.

The chain carries TRBV30 and TRBJ2-1; 8 bases are a match to TRBD1. Germline V gives CDR1 GTSNPN, CDR2 SVGIG (reference sequence). V was pared by 5 bases and J by 8 bases, with 17 bases of the junction left unmatched. The CDR3 consists of 16 residues. As DNA, the CDR3 is TGTGCCTGGTCAATACCCGGACAGGGTCATAGGGATGAGCAGTTCTTC. This sequence encodes CAWSIPGQGHRDEQFF.

This rearrangement joins TRBV6-1 to TRBJ1-1; 8 bases match TRBD1. J gave up 9 bases and V 5 bases, and 14 bases lay outside the gene matches. The CDR3 length is 15 residues. Germline V gene sequence: CDR1 MNHNS, CDR2 SASEGT. CDR3 in amino acids: CASSNSGQGADQAFF. As DNA, the CDR3 is TGTGCCAGCAGTAATTCTGGACAGGGCGCTGACCAAGCTTTCTTT.

This chain connects TRBV4-2 to TRBJ2-1; 8 nucleotides agree with TRBD1. The germline V gene has CDR1 LGHNA and CDR2 YNFKEQ. Trimming at V came to 4 bases and at J to 0 bases, leaving 8 bases not matched to a gene. The CDR3 is 17 residues long. The CDR3 DNA is TGTGCCAGCAGCCGTATCGGGACAGGCAGCTCCTACAATGAGCAGTTCTTC. Its protein is CASSRIGTGSSYNEQFF.

Concerning this clone: Other DNA sequences in the same sample also yield this CDR3. This chain joins TRBV14 and TRBJ2-7, with a weak D call TRBD2 (5 bases). V lost 0 bases, J lost 6 bases, and 9 bases lay in between. The CDR3 is 13 amino acids. The germline V gene has CDR1 SGHDN and CDR2 FVKESK. CDR3 loop: CASSQDLRGEQYF. CDR3 bases: TGTGCCAGCAGCCAAGATCTTCGGGGCGAGCAGTACTTC.

The chain combines TRBV5-1 with TRBJ1-1; no reliable D call. The V and J ends lost 2 bases and 0 bases respectively, with 8 bases between them. Germline CDR1 reads SGHRS; CDR2 reads YFSETQ. CDR3 length: 14 residues. CDR3 region: CASSFFSMNTEAFF. CDR3 DNA: TGCGCCAGCAGCTTTTTTTCGATGAACACTGAAGCTTTCTTT.

The chain recombines TRBV9 with TRBJ1-1; the match to TRBD1 covers 8 bases. Losses at the gene ends were 4 bases for V and 2 bases for J; bases not matched to a gene: 10. Looked up from germline, CDR1 is SGDLS and CDR2 is YYNGEE. The CDR3 spans 16 residues. Written as DNA, the CDR3 is TGTGCCAGCAGCCCGTTCCTGGGACAGGTTAACACTGAAGCTTTCTTT. This gives the protein CASSPFLGQVNTEAFF.

The chain uses TRBV19 and TRBJ1-1; TRBD1 matches at 8 bases. This CDR3 has 15 amino acids. Per the germline V gene, CDR1 is LNHDA and CDR2 is SQIVND (reference sequence). Trimming cost V 7 bases and J 4 bases; bases outside gene matches: 11. The CDR3 DNA follows: TGTGCCAGTACCCCAGGGGGCGTGTGGGTCACTGAAGCTTTCTTT. This gives the protein CASTPGGVWVTEAFF.

The chain uses TRBV5-1 and TRBJ2-2; D is undetermined. The germline CDR1 and CDR2 sequences are SGHRS and YFSETQ. The CDR3 loop spans 14 amino acids. Trimming shortened V by 0 bases and J by 4 bases, and 7 bases separated the two germline ends. Written as DNA, the CDR3 is TGCGCCAGCAGCTTGGGGCCCACCACCGGGGAGCTGTTTTTT. Protein product: CASSLGPTTGELFF.

This chain joins TRBV5-1 and TRBJ2-7; D gene ambiguous. This CDR3 is built from 12 residues. Trimming left V 0 bases short and J 4 bases short, with 5 bases between. The germline V gene has CDR1 SGHRS and CDR2 YFSETQ. The CDR3 region is CASSLGQYEQYF. The CDR3 bases are TGCGCCAGCAGCTTGGGCCAGTACGAGCAGTACTTC.

The chain couples TRBV7-9 to TRBJ1-5; TRBD1 matches at 8 bases. Germline CDR1 SEHNR, CDR2 FQNEAQ (reference sequence). This CDR3 region has 16 residues. With 5 bases clipped from V and 7 bases from J, the junction kept 13 bases outside the gene matches. The CDR3 nucleotides read TGTGCCAGCAGCCGAGTTGCCGACAGGGGTTCCCAGCCCCAGCATTTT. It encodes CASSRVADRGSQPQHF.

Points on this clone: Other DNA sequences within the sample encode an identical CDR3. CDR3 in DNA: TGTGCCAGCTCACCTGGACAGAACACTGAAGCTTTCTTT. It codes for CASSPGQNTEAFF. J is TRBJ1-1 and V is TRBV18; D is possibly TRBD1 (5 bases). The germline V gene encodes CDR1 KGHSH and CDR2 LQKENI. This CDR3 has 13 residues. V gave up 3 bases and J gave up 1 base, with 6 bases separating them.

V gene TRBV4-2 combines with J gene TRBJ2-3; TRBD2 agrees at 11 bases. After removal of 0 bases from V and 9 bases from J, the junction contained 8 bases not matched to a gene. Looked up from germline, CDR1 is LGHNA and CDR2 is YNFKEQ. CDR3 size: 16 residues. This CDR3 reads CASSQDRTSGRKTQYF. The CDR3 coding sequence is TGTGCCAGCAGCCAAGATAGGACTAGCGGGCGGAAGACGCAGTATTTT.

V is TRBV7-3 and J is TRBJ2-3; 12 bases are shared with TRBD2. This CDR3 region has 15 residues. The V gene end was trimmed by 3 bases and the J gene end by 4 bases; junction bases not matched to a gene: 2. Germline CDR1 is SGHTA and CDR2 is FQGTGA. CDR3 residues: CASSFLAGGPDTQYF. CDR3 DNA sequence: TGTGCCAGCAGCTTCCTAGCGGGAGGGCCAGATACGCAGTATTTT.

This chain joins TRBV6-5 and TRBJ1-1, with a weak D call TRBD1 (5 bases). This CDR3 is built from 14 residues. V gave up 6 bases and J gave up 5 bases, with 16 bases separating them. Per the germline V gene, CDR1 is MNHEY and CDR2 is SVGAGI. The CDR3 loop reads CASSADRYVTEAFF. The DNA for the CDR3 is TGTGCCAGCAGCGCTGACAGATACGTAACTGAAGCTTTCTTT.

The chain uses TRBV5-1 and TRBJ2-3; possible D gene TRBD1, 6 bases. CDR1 SGHRS and CDR2 YFSETQ come from the germline V gene. The CDR3 has 16 amino acids. V lost 3 bases and J lost 2, with 16 bases in between. The CDR3 is CASSYTGQPLTDTQYF. In nucleotides, the CDR3 is TGCGCCAGCAGCTATACCGGACAGCCCCTCACAGATACGCAGTATTTT.

The rearrangement uses TRBV5-1 and TRBJ2-5; D is perhaps TRBD2 (5 bases). Looked up from germline, CDR1 is SGHRS and CDR2 is YFSETQ. This CDR3 comprises 15 residues. With 5 bases removed from V and 2 bases from J, the gap between germline ends came to 16 bases. CDR3 in amino acids: CASRIIGLSQETQYF. CDR3 DNA: TGCGCCAGCAGGATAATCGGACTTTCACAAGAGACCCAGTACTTC.

V and J are TRBV6-5 and TRBJ1-2; TRBD1 matches 9 bases. Germline V CDR1 and CDR2: MNHEY, SVGAGI. V dropped 8 bases and J dropped 7; count of bases not matched to a gene: 5. There are 12 residues in the CDR3. CDR3 DNA: TGTGCCAGCGGGGGACAGGGTGCTGGCTACACCTTC. This encodes CASGGQGAGYTF.

The CDR3 here is CASSQAGTSASNTQYF. CDR3 sequence (DNA): TGTGCCAGCAGCCAAGCCGGGACTAGCGCTTCTAATACGCAGTATTTT. V and J are TRBV4-2 and TRBJ2-3; 10 bases match TRBD2. Germline trimming cut 1 base from V and 7 bases from J; bases unmatched to any gene: 8. The CDR3 has 16 residues. From germline, CDR1 is LGHNA and CDR2 YNFKEQ.

The V gene is TRBV18, the J gene TRBJ2-3, with a weak D call TRBD2 (6 bases). V lost 3 bases to trimming and J lost 0 bases, with 16 bases between them. CDR1 is KGHSH, CDR2 LQKENI, per germline. The CDR3 length is 17 residues. CDR3 in amino acids: CASSPWKGGVSTDTQYF. The CDR3 bases are TGTGCCAGCTCACCCTGGAAGGGCGGGGTTAGCACAGATACGCAGTATTTT.

V usage is TRBV9 and J usage is TRBJ2-1; the match to TRBD2 covers 15 bases. The germline V gene has CDR1 SGDLS and CDR2 YYNGEE. There are 18 residues in the CDR3. Germline trimming cut 3 bases from V and 5 bases from J; bases unmatched to any gene: 9. DNA of the CDR3: TGTGCCAGCAGCGCGACTGGACTAGCGGGAGGGCCCGACAATGAGCAGTTCTTC. Translation gives CASSATGLAGGPDNEQFF.

The chain couples TRBV28 to TRBJ1-1, with 7 bases matching TRBD1. With 5 bases clipped from V and 3 bases from J, the junction kept 9 bases outside the gene matches. The CDR3 totals 15 residues. CDR1 is MDHEN and CDR2 is SYDVKM in the germline V gene. CDR3 nucleotide sequence: TGTGCCAGCAGTCTAAGGGACAGACTTTACACTGAAGCTTTCTTT. Translation: CASSLRDRLYTEAFF.

V usage is TRBV7-8 and J usage is TRBJ1-5, with unresolved D. CDR3 length: 20 amino acids. The V gene lost 2 bases and the J gene lost 0 bases, with 23 bases spanning the gap. CDR1 is SGHVS, CDR2 FQNEAQ, per germline. The CDR3 here is CASSLRSTNDPRYSNQPQHF. CDR3 DNA sequence: TGTGCCAGCAGCTTACGGTCTACGAATGACCCTAGATATAGCAATCAGCCCCAGCATTTT.

This chain connects TRBV5-1 to TRBJ1-1, with D perhaps TRBD1 (5 bases). Germline CDR1 reads SGHRS; CDR2 reads YFSETQ. The V and J ends lost 2 bases and 8 bases respectively, with 10 bases between them. The CDR3 totals 12 residues. The CDR3, as DNA: TGCGCCAGCAGCTTACTTACAGGAGAAGCTTTCTTT. This codes for CASSLLTGEAFF.

The chain links TRBV7-9 to TRBJ1-2; TRBD1 is a possible D gene (6 bases). V was shortened by 2 bases and J by 8 bases, with 12 bases between the two germline ends. Looked up from germline, CDR1 is SEHNR and CDR2 is FQNEAQ (reference sequence). This CDR3 comprises 13 residues. CDR3 bases: TGTGCCAGCAGCTTATCAGGGGCGTACGGCTACACCTTC. This gives the protein CASSLSGAYGYTF.

The table lists this clone with a count of one. The V call is TRBV6-1, the J call TRBJ1-5; D is unresolved. Germline CDR1 MNHNS, CDR2 SASEGT. The CDR3 totals 14 residues. Deletions cut 4 bases from V and 2 bases from J, with 9 bases between. As DNA, the CDR3 is TGTGCCAGCAGTGGTCTGGGCGGCAATCAGCCCCAGCATTTT. It yields the protein CASSGLGGNQPQHF.

V is TRBV27 and J is TRBJ2-1, with 8 bases matching TRBD2. J gave up 6 bases and V 6 bases, and 16 bases lay outside the gene matches. The length of the CDR3 is 17 residues. Germline V gene lookup returns CDR1 MNHEY and CDR2 SMNVEV (reference sequence). The CDR3, as DNA: TGTGCCAGCAGCCCGAAAGGGGGACTAGAGACTGTCAATGAGCAGTTCTTC. Residues: CASSPKGGLETVNEQFF.

This clone was picked up a small number of times. The V and J genes are TRBV5-6 and TRBJ2-7; 10 bases are shared with TRBD2. The germline V gene has CDR1 SGHDT and CDR2 YYEEEE. This CDR3 contains 15 residues. V was clipped by 4 bases and J by 6 bases; unmatched bases: 10. CDR3 residues: CASSLVGSGGAEQYF. The CDR3 bases are TGTGCCAGCAGCCTGGTAGGAAGCGGGGGGGCCGAGCAGTACTTC. Using reference TRBV5-6 and TRBJ2-7 for the parts outside the CDR3, the full variable domain is DAGVTQSPTHLIKTRGQQVTLRCSPKSGHDTVSWYQQALGQGPQFIFQYYEEEERQRGNFPDRFSGHQFPNYSSELNVNALLLGDSALYLCASSLVGSGGAEQYFGPGTRLTVT.

The chain is built from TRBV4-1 and TRBJ2-1; D might be TRBD1 (6 bases). The V gene's germline CDR1 is MGHRA and CDR2 YSYEKL. V was shortened by 6 bases and J by 6 bases, with 21 bases between the two germline ends. There are 16 residues in the CDR3. The CDR3 DNA reads as TGCGCCAGCAGTCCCTTCTCAGGGGTGAGCGTCAATGAGCAGTTCTTC. It encodes CASSPFSGVSVNEQFF.

The J gene is TRBJ2-7, the V gene TRBV6-1; D not certain. The CDR3 loop spans 12 amino acids. Trimming removed 7 bases from V and 7 bases from J, with 14 bases in between. CDR1 MNHNS and CDR2 SASEGT come from the germline V gene. Written as DNA, the CDR3 is TGTGCCAGCACCCCAGTGCTGGGGGAGCAGTACTTC. Translated: CASTPVLGEQYF.

Worth noting for this clone: One end of the junction varies from germline; a read error may be responsible. Other nucleotide sequences in the sample specify the same CDR3. The V call is TRBV6-5, the J call TRBJ2-2, with TRBD2 identical over 7 bases. Per the germline V gene, CDR1 is MNHEY and CDR2 is SVGAGI. This CDR3 is 15 amino acids long. DNA for the CDR3: TGTGCCAGCAGTTACCAGGGACTATACACCGGAGAGCTGTTTTTT. Amino acid sequence: CASSYQGLYTGELFF.

The chain carries TRBV4-2 and TRBJ1-5, with D perhaps matching TRBD1 (6 bases). The germline CDR1 and CDR2 sequences are LGHNA and YNFKEQ. The CDR3 is 16 amino acids. Trimming pared 0 bases from V and 7 bases from J, leaving 16 bases between. In DNA form, the CDR3 reads TGTGCCAGCAGCCAAGATTCCCAGGGGTGGGAGCAGCCCCAGCATTTT. It is translated as CASSQDSQGWEQPQHF.